Below, 24 T cell receptor beta chains from the same sample are listed, as sequenced in a study of spatial heterogeneity in lung cancer. Indicated time point: sample taken at primary tumor resection. The authors sequenced whole RNA from tumor, nontumor lung or frozen PBMC without sorting. A single record per CDR3 protein comes from TCRdb applying MiXCR to the 5' RACE reads. The repertoire includes under 100,000 distinct CDR3 sequences, around 10% of them detected once, and 6.9% sits in the top ten. Sequencing was performed on PBMCs, taken at surgery. All receptors come from a male donor with early-stage non-small cell lung cancer.

The chain carries TRBV13 and TRBJ1-1; no reliable D call. The CDR3 contains 14 residues. V dropped 5 bases and J dropped 5 bases, with 15 bases sitting between them. Per the germline V gene, CDR1 is PRHDT and CDR2 is FYEKMQ (reference sequence). In DNA form, the CDR3 reads TGTGCCAGCAGCCGCATGCTTCGTCGGACTGAAGCTTTCTTT. It codes for CASSRMLRRTEAFF.

This clonotype was recorded a few times. The genes are TRBV7-7 and TRBJ1-5; a weak D match, TRBD1 (6 bases). This CDR3 region has 14 residues. Germline assignment: CDR1 SSHAT and CDR2 FNYEAQ (reference sequence). V lost 7 bases, J lost 2 bases, and 12 bases lay in between. Written as DNA, the CDR3 is TGTGCCAGCATCTACAGGGTGGGCAATCAGCCCCAGCATTTT. Translation: CASIYRVGNQPQHF.

Many counts were recorded for this clonotype. The V call is TRBV28, the J call TRBJ1-5; TRBD1 matches at 9 bases. Germline V gene lookup returns CDR1 MDHEN and CDR2 SYDVKM. Trimming removed 7 bases from V and 4 bases from J; junction bases left unmatched: 14. The CDR3 is made up of 17 amino acids. Here the CDR3 DNA reads TGTGCCAGCACCCGGGACAGGGCTTTGGTTGGTAATCAGCCCCAGCATTTT. Translated, it gives CASTRDRALVGNQPQHF.

This clonotype was recorded at least ten times. This rearrangement joins TRBV7-2 to TRBJ1-4; D gene unclear. Trimming removed 5 bases at V and 7 bases at J, with 20 bases between. Germline loops: CDR1 SGHTA, CDR2 FQGNSA. The CDR3 length is 16 residues. The CDR3 region is CASSRGPPALTEKLFF. CDR3 bases: TGTGCCAGCAGCCGAGGGCCTCCAGCCCTTACTGAAAAACTGTTTTTT.

This clonotype was observed many times. This chain links TRBV12-3 or TRBV12-4 with TRBJ1-3; D not resolved. The length of the CDR3 is 15 residues. V was shortened by 6 bases and J by 4 bases, with 16 bases between the two germline ends. The CDR3 sequence: CASSLKAATGNTIYF. Here the CDR3 DNA reads TGTGCCAGCAGCCTAAAGGCGGCTACCGGAAACACCATATATTTT.

The V gene is TRBV9, the J gene TRBJ2-2; no clear D gene. V was cut by 0 bases and J by 6 bases, with 6 bases left in between. The germline gives CDR1 SGDLS, CDR2 YYNGEE. CDR3 length: 13 residues. In nucleotides, the CDR3 is TGTGCCAGCAGCGTAGGTGATGCCGGGGAGCTGTTTTTT. It specifies CASSVGDAGELFF.

The chain is built from TRBV29-1 and TRBJ2-5, with D perhaps TRBD1 (6 bases). The germline V and J ends were trimmed by 3 bases and 1 base, with 15 bases remaining between them. CDR3 size: 15 residues. Germline V gene data show CDR1 as SQVTM and CDR2 as ANQGSEA. CDR3 loop: CSVDLDRSLQETQYF. The CDR3 bases are TGCAGCGTTGATCTTGACAGGTCTCTCCAAGAGACCCAGTACTTC. Using reference TRBV29-1 and TRBJ2-5 for the parts outside the CDR3, the full variable domain is SAVISQKPSRDICQRGTSLTIQCQVDSQVTMMFWYRQQPGQSLTLIATANQGSEATYESGFVIDKFPISRPNLTFSTLTVSNMSPEDSSIYLCSVDLDRSLQETQYFGPGTRLLVL.

This clonotype was observed at least ten times. The chain recombines TRBV29-1 with TRBJ2-5, with a tentative D call TRBD1 (5 bases). Germline CDR1 SQVTM, CDR2 ANQGSEA. The CDR3 runs 12 residues. V shed 4 bases and J shed 4 bases, with 10 bases lying between them. This chain's CDR3 is CSVGQGRETQYF. The CDR3 nucleotides are TGCAGCGTTGGCCAGGGAAGAGAGACCCAGTACTTC.

This clonotype was observed at least ten times. The DNA of the CDR3 is TGTGCCAGCAGCGCCCAGGACAGGCGAAATTCACCCCTCCACTTT. Amino acid sequence: CASSAQDRRNSPLHF. The V and J genes are TRBV9 and TRBJ1-6, with TRBD1 matching over 7 bases. After removal of 3 bases from V and 7 bases from J, the junction contained 7 bases not matched to a gene. CDR3 length equals 15 residues. CDR1 is SGDLS and CDR2 is YYNGEE in the germline V gene.

This clonotype came up once. This may be a read error, as it is one base from a much larger clone. The rearrangement links TRBV5-1 to TRBJ2-7, with 8 positions matching TRBD1. Germline CDR1 reads SGHRS; CDR2 reads YFSETQ. The CDR3 length is 15 residues. CDR3 sequence reads: CASSLAGQGASEQHF. The DNA for the CDR3 is TGCGCCAGCAGCTTGGCCGGGCAGGGGGCGAGCGAGCAGCACTTC.

The chain uses TRBV5-1 and TRBJ2-5; a possible D gene is TRBD2 (5 bases). The germline gives CDR1 SGHRS, CDR2 YFSETQ. With 4 bases removed from V and 2 bases from J, the gap between germline ends came to 12 bases. The CDR3 extends over 14 amino acids. The CDR3 DNA follows: TGCGCCAGCAGCCCGGGGAGCACACAAGAGACCCAGTACTTC. Its protein is CASSPGSTQETQYF.

This clonotype has at least ten counts. The rearrangement links TRBV28 to TRBJ2-7, with D maybe TRBD2 (6 bases). CDR1 and CDR2 from the germline V gene are MDHEN and SYDVKM. CDR3 length equals 13 residues. V lost 4 bases and J lost 3, with 10 bases in between. The CDR3 reads CASSSAGNYEQYF. CDR3 DNA: TGTGCCAGCAGTTCGGCGGGGAACTACGAGCAGTACTTC.

Only a few counts were recorded for this clonotype. This sequence joins TRBV7-9 and TRBJ2-7; TRBD1 matches 10 bases. The germline CDR1 and CDR2 sequences are SEHNR and FQNEAQ (reference sequence). V was pared by 6 bases and J by 4 bases, with 6 bases of the junction left unmatched. The CDR3 is made up of 14 amino acids. CDR3 in DNA: TGTGCCAGCAGTCCGGGACAGGGGAGGTACGAGCAGTACTTC. This sequence encodes CASSPGQGRYEQYF.

This clonotype was picked up many times. The chain combines TRBV18 with TRBJ1-2; D is uncertain. There are 13 residues in the CDR3. Trimming cost V 6 bases and J 0 bases, with 8 bases left between them. Per the germline V gene, CDR1 is KGHSH and CDR2 is LQKENI. CDR3 in DNA: TGTGCCAGCTCGAGAGAGTCTAACTATGGCTACACCTTC. This encodes CASSRESNYGYTF.

The chain recombines TRBV29-1 with TRBJ2-7; possible D gene TRBD1, 5 bases. V was cut by 0 bases and J by 0 bases, with 9 bases left in between. There are 14 residues in the CDR3. CDR1 SQVTM and CDR2 ANQGSEA come from the germline V gene. Here the CDR3 DNA reads TGCAGCGTTGAAGACAGGGAACTCTCCTACGAGCAGTACTTC. Protein sequence: CSVEDRELSYEQYF.

A single count supports this clonotype. The chain joins TRBV5-1 to TRBJ2-7, with 10 bases fitting TRBD1. CDR1 SGHRS and CDR2 YFSETQ come from the germline V gene. The CDR3 has 13 residues. Unmatched junction bases numbered 5, after V lost 4 bases and J lost 7 bases. The CDR3 DNA sequence: TGCGCCAGCAGCAGCTCGGGACAGGGGGAGCAGTACTTC. Translation: CASSSSGQGEQYF.

This chain uses TRBV4-3 with TRBJ1-3; TRBD1 matches 9 bases. V shed 0 bases, J shed 2 bases, and the junction held 2 bases outside the gene matches. Germline V gives CDR1 LGHNA, CDR2 YSLEER. The CDR3 is 16 residues long. CDR3 protein: CASSQDWDRAGNTIYF. CDR3 DNA: TGCGCCAGCAGCCAAGATTGGGACAGGGCTGGAAACACCATATATTTT.

This clonotype was counted at least ten times. The CDR3 protein is CASSARGGNSPLHF. The CDR3 coding sequence is TGCGCCAGCAGTGCCCGGGGAGGGAATTCACCCCTCCACTTT. V usage is TRBV10-1 and J usage is TRBJ1-6; D is ambiguous. The CDR3 contains 14 residues. V lost 4 bases and J lost 7, with 11 bases in between. The germline gives CDR1 WNHNN, CDR2 SYGVQD (reference sequence).

The chain joins TRBV5-1 to TRBJ2-2; D gene ambiguous. CDR1 is SGHRS and CDR2 is YFSETQ in the germline V gene. Trimming removed 0 bases at V and 6 bases at J, with 3 bases between. CDR3 length: 12 amino acids. CDR3 protein: CASSLGPGELFF. CDR3 nucleotides: TGCGCCAGCAGCTTGGGGCCCGGGGAGCTGTTTTTT.

This clonotype has a count of ten or more. The chain employs TRBV18 and TRBJ2-7; D is unclear. This CDR3 has 14 amino acids. The V end lost 3 bases, the J end lost 0 bases, and 9 bases lay between the germline ends. The germline V gene encodes CDR1 KGHSH and CDR2 LQKENI. This CDR3 is CASSPGPASYEQYF. In nucleotides, the CDR3 is TGTGCCAGCTCACCCGGGCCGGCCTCCTACGAGCAGTACTTC.

The chain is built from TRBV3-1 and TRBJ2-3; D is ambiguous. Per the germline V gene, CDR1 is LGHDT and CDR2 is YNNKEL (reference sequence). Trimming pared 1 base from V and 0 bases from J, leaving 8 bases between. The CDR3 has 15 amino acids. The CDR3 loop reads CASSQGGPSTDTQYF. DNA of the CDR3: TGTGCCAGCAGCCAAGGCGGTCCTAGCACAGATACGCAGTATTTT.

The chain is built from TRBV20-1 and TRBJ2-7, with 10 bases aligning to TRBD2. Germline loops: CDR1 DFQATT, CDR2 SNEGSKA (reference sequence). V lost 8 bases to trimming and J lost 4 bases; unmatched junction nucleotides: 8. This CDR3 is 13 amino acids long. CDR3 region: CSSSGRDGYEQYF. The CDR3 nucleotides read TGCAGTTCAAGCGGGAGGGATGGGTACGAGCAGTACTTC.

This clonotype was seen at least ten times. The V and J genes are TRBV28 and TRBJ2-2; either TRBD1 or TRBD2 may fit D (5 bases each). Trimming left V 8 bases short and J 2 bases short, with 12 bases between. This CDR3 has 14 amino acids. Germline lookup yields CDR1 MDHEN and CDR2 SYDVKM. The CDR3 DNA reads TGTGCCAGCTCCGGGACCCATAACACCGGGGAGCTGTTTTTT. This encodes CASSGTHNTGELFF.

This clonotype was seen a handful of times. As DNA, the CDR3 is TGCAGTGCTAGAACCGGACTAGCGGGAGGGCACACCGGGGAGCTGTTTTTT. Encoded protein: CSARTGLAGGHTGELFF. The rearrangement links TRBV20-1 to TRBJ2-2; 15 nucleotides line up with TRBD2. The CDR3 totals 17 residues. J was trimmed by 3 bases and V by 2 bases; bases with no gene match: 4. From germline, CDR1 is DFQATT and CDR2 SNEGSKA (reference sequence).